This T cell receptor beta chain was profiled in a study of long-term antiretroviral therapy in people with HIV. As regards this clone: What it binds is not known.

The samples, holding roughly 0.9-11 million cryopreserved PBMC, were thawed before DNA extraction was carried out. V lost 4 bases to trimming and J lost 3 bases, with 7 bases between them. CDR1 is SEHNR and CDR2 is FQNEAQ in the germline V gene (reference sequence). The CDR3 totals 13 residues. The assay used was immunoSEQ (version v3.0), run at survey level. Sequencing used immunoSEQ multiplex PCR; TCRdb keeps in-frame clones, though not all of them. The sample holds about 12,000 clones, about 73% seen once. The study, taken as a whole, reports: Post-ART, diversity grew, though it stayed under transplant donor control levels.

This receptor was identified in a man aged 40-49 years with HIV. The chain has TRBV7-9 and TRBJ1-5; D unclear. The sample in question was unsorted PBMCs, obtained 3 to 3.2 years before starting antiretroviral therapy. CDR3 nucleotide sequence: TGTGCCAGCAGCTGGGGTCCCAATCAGCCCCAGCATTTT. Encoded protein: CASSWGPNQPQHF.